The source of this T cell receptor beta chain is a study of T cells expressing NK-cell markers. Study-level background: Cells sorted as CD3+CD56+NKG2C+, CD3+CD56+NKG2C- and CD3+CD56-NKG2C+ T cells supplied the TCR beta repertoires. The authors sequenced eight donors, of whom seven were HCMV-seropositive and one was seronegative. Findings of the study overall: It is unclear if expanded NKG2C-expressing clones target HCMV antigens.

TCRdb re-called the 5' RACE reads; every CDR3 protein appears as one record, without DNA. The sample's table shows some 440,000 distinct CDR3 sequences. To note about this clonotype: What it recognizes is unknown.

The CDR3 length is 14 residues. Germline CDR1 is WNHNN and CDR2 is SYGVQD (reference sequence). The sample consisted of blood T cells: a sorted CD56 or NKG2C T cell subset, CD4+ or CD8+ T cells, or bulk PBMC T cells (not recorded which). This chain uses TRBV10-1 with TRBJ1-1. The source of this sequence is a woman in her 50s in good health. The CDR3 here is CASSEKRVDTEAFF.